This T cell receptor beta chain came from a study of blood T cell repertoires in COVID-19. On the study more broadly: Sites in the United States, Italy and Spain provided acute and convalescent COVID-19 samples. Sources were T cells, B-cell-depleted T cells, or PBMCs; the material itself was cDNA or gDNA.

The germline gives CDR1 SGHAT, CDR2 FQNNGV. Trimming took 5 bases from V and 0 from J, leaving 8 bases between them. The CDR3 covers 13 residues. Per the original methods: Amplification from reference gene primers served as the basis for estimated nucleated cell counts. Data came from immunoSEQ multiplex PCR; TCRdb stores just in-frame clones and leaves some out. V and J calls and clone size are copied from that table; D and trimming were computed from the DNA. Among under 200,000 clones, approximately 83% were seen once, and the ten largest hold approximately 10%. The sequence came from a man aged 65-85 years with active or convalescent COVID-19. The chain has TRBV11-2 and TRBJ2-7; no reliable D call. The sample was peripheral blood. Here the CDR3 DNA reads TGTGCCAGCAGCCCAGAAAGCTCCTACGAGCAGTACTTC. Protein product: CASSPESSYEQYF.